This T cell receptor beta chain was obtained from a study of Ad26.COV2.S vaccination and SARS-CoV-2 variants. About the research overall: COV1001, an Ad26.COV2.S trial, supplied this vaccine-arm donor. Once or twice, 56 days apart, Ad26.COV2.S was delivered intramuscularly.

CDR1 is MNHEY, CDR2 SVGAGI, per germline. CDR3 size: 13 residues. V was cut by 4 bases and J by 7 bases, with 14 bases left in between. TCRdb keeps only in-frame clones here, not all; method: immunoSEQ multiplex PCR. This table has approximately 350,000 clones, under 90% appearing once. As to treatment: some 20 received Ad26.COV2.S at low or high dose, single or two shots; 5 received placebo; per-sample allocation not given. Specimen acquisition occurred on day 63 following the initial vaccine or placebo injection. Spike of the Wuhan-strain SARS-CoV-2 was expressed by an Ad26 vector, which formed the vaccine.

This specimen consisted of peripheral blood, obtained in a trial of Ad26.COV2.S vaccine versus placebo. The clonotype originates from a person aged 18-65 years who received the Ad26.COV2.S COVID-19 vaccine or a placebo. This sequence joins TRBV6-5 and TRBJ2-7; D call uncertain. This CDR3 is CASSSQPPSEQYF. The CDR3 nucleotides read TGTGCCAGCAGTTCACAACCCCCGAGTGAGCAGTACTTC.